This T cell receptor (beta chain) was captured by sequencing in a study of blood T cell repertoires in COVID-19. Study at large: Collection of acute and convalescent COVID-19 samples took place in the United States, Italy and Spain. PBMCs, B-cell-depleted T cells, or T cells provided the cDNA or gDNA that made up the material.

Authors' methods: Reference gene primer amplification in the assay estimated nucleated cell counts. Libraries were prepared by immunoSEQ multiplex PCR; TCRdb keeps only in-frame clonotypes and omits some of them. From that table come the V and J calls and clone size; the DNA was used to work out D and trimming. This table has fewer than 250,000 clones, 75% to 85% appearing once. Germline lookup yields CDR1 GTSNPN and CDR2 SVGIG (reference sequence). V was clipped by 8 bases and J by 5 bases; unmatched bases: 10. There are 14 residues in the CDR3. The receptor's source is a human donor in a cohort sampled during active COVID-19. Sequencing was performed on peripheral blood. The chain couples TRBV30 to TRBJ1-1; 11 bases match TRBD1. The CDR3 sequence is CARTAGTGGTEAFF. The CDR3 DNA reads TGTGCCCGGACTGCCGGGACAGGGGGAACTGAAGCTTTCTTT.